Following are 32 T cell receptor beta chains from one sample sequenced in a study of cytomegalovirus exposure and HLA in healthy donors. PCR primers comprised 60 Vbeta and 13 Jbeta primers. Produced via immunoSEQ multiplex PCR; TCRdb's table is partial and in-frame only. The sample carries 150,000 to 200,000 clones, about four fifths recorded once. The sequenced material came from PBMCs. These receptors were taken from a woman between 45 and 65 years old in good health and CMV-seronegative.

The rearrangement uses TRBV6-1 and TRBJ2-3, with TRBD1 matching over 7 bases. The J segment lost 4 bases and the V segment lost 1 base, leaving 2 bases of the junction unmatched. Germline assignment: CDR1 MNHNS and CDR2 SASEGT. This CDR3 region has 14 residues. The CDR3 sequence is CASSEGTGADTQYF. The CDR3 DNA is TGTGCCAGCAGTGAAGGGACAGGCGCAGATACGCAGTATTTT.

The chain recombines TRBV19 with TRBJ2-1, with D possibly matching TRBD1 (6 bases). Germline V gene sequence: CDR1 LNHDA, CDR2 SQIVND (reference sequence). The CDR3 is 14 amino acids. V shed 1 base and J shed 5 bases, with 9 bases lying between them. Here the CDR3 DNA reads TGTGCCAGTAGTATAGGCAGGGGACACAATGAGCAGTTCTTC. Translated, it gives CASSIGRGHNEQFF.

The gene calls are TRBV7-9 and TRBJ2-3; tentatively, D is TRBD2 (7 bases). Germline V gives CDR1 SEHNR, CDR2 FQNEAQ (reference sequence). The CDR3 loop spans 15 amino acids. Trimming stripped 0 bases from V and 5 bases from J, with 12 bases between. The CDR3 loop is CASSLAGGGQDTQYF. The CDR3 DNA sequence: TGTGCCAGCAGCTTAGCAGGGGGGGGCCAAGATACGCAGTATTTT.

The rearrangement joins TRBV7-9 to TRBJ2-7, with a possible D match to TRBD2 (5 bases). Germline CDR1 is SEHNR and CDR2 is FQNEAQ (reference sequence). With 1 base removed from V and 4 bases from J, the gap between germline ends came to 11 bases. The CDR3 consists of 14 residues. The CDR3 protein is CASSLGGQVYEQYF. In DNA, the CDR3 is TGTGCCAGCAGCTTAGGAGGGCAGGTATACGAGCAGTACTTC. The whole variable domain, filled in from reference TRBV7-9 and TRBJ2-7, reads DTGVSQNPRHKITKRGQNVTFRCDPISEHNRLYWYRQTLGQGPEFLTYFQNEAQLEKSRLLSDRFSAERPKGSFSTLEIQRTEQGDSAMYLCASSLGGQVYEQYFGPGTRLTVT.

There are a few counts of this clone. The J gene is TRBJ1-4, the V gene TRBV10-1; 7 bases align to TRBD1. The CDR3 contains 12 residues. The V segment lost 9 bases and the J segment 7 bases; nucleotides outside the gene matches: 5. Germline lookup yields CDR1 WNHNN and CDR2 SYGVQD (reference sequence). In nucleotides, the CDR3 is TGCGCCAGGGGGACAGTCCGTGAAAAACTGTTTTTT. This encodes CARGTVREKLFF.

J is TRBJ2-7 and V is TRBV28; perhaps TRBD1 as D (7 bases). This CDR3 spans 14 amino acids. Between the trimmed V and J ends, which lost 5 bases and 5 bases, there was a span of 16 bases. Germline assignment: CDR1 MDHEN and CDR2 SYDVKM. CDR3 in DNA: TGTGCCAGCAGTCCATCGACAGGGAGGCACGAGCAGTACTTC. Its translation: CASSPSTGRHEQYF.

The J gene is TRBJ2-5, the V gene TRBV7-2, with 10 bases matching TRBD2. V was pared by 5 bases and J by 5 bases, with 8 bases of the junction left unmatched. Germline CDR1 is SGHTA and CDR2 is FQGNSA. The CDR3 sequence is 15 residues long. In DNA, the CDR3 is TGTGCCAGCAGCGGTTTAAGCGGGGGGGAGGAGACCCAGTACTTC. This gives the protein CASSGLSGGEETQYF.

V gene TRBV18 combines with J gene TRBJ2-1; D call uncertain. The CDR3 consists of 13 residues. The ends were cut back, 2 bases at V and 7 bases at J, with 9 bases in the middle. CDR1 KGHSH and CDR2 LQKENI come from the germline V gene. The CDR3 sequence: CASSPIQVNEQFF. CDR3 DNA: TGTGCCAGCTCACCAATTCAGGTGAATGAGCAGTTCTTC.

The chain links TRBV2 to TRBJ1-5; TRBD1 aligns across 9 bases. With V trimmed by 5 bases and J by 5 bases, 4 bases remained unmatched. Germline loops: CDR1 SNHLY, CDR2 FYNNEI. CDR3 length: 14 residues. The DNA of the CDR3 is TGTGCCAGCAGTTCCGACAGGGGGGATCAGCCCCAGCATTTT. Its translation is CASSSDRGDQPQHF.

This clone was seen once. A junction boundary mismatches the germline segment, possibly from a read error. The chain combines TRBV7-9 with TRBJ1-6; D may be TRBD1 (6 bases). This CDR3 contains 16 residues. CDR1 and CDR2 from the germline V gene are SEHNR and FQNEAQ (reference sequence). The CDR3 loop is CSSSLRGRGSNSPLHF. CDR3 DNA sequence: TGTTCCAGCAGCTTAAGGGGCAGGGGCAGTAATTCACCCCTCCACTTT.

The chain employs TRBV29-1 and TRBJ1-1; 11 nucleotides align to TRBD1. The ends lost 6 bases at V and 4 bases at J; junction bases unmatched: 7. The germline CDR1 and CDR2 sequences are SQVTM and ANQGSEA. CDR3 size: 14 residues. The DNA of the CDR3 is TGCAGCGTCCACCGGGACAGGGGGGGCACTGAAGCTTTCTTT. This sequence encodes CSVHRDRGGTEAFF.

This sequence joins TRBV14 and TRBJ1-2; possible D gene TRBD1, 6 bases. Germline CDR1 SGHDN, CDR2 FVKESK. V was pared by 3 bases and J by 4 bases, with 12 bases between. This CDR3 has 14 residues. Here the CDR3 reads CASSQYRVSYGYTF. Here the CDR3 DNA reads TGTGCCAGCAGCCAGTACAGGGTTAGCTATGGCTACACCTTC. The entire variable domain, with the rest obtained from reference TRBV14 and TRBJ1-2, is as follows: EAGVTQFPSHSVIEKGQTVTLRCDPISGHDNLYWYRRVMGKEIKFLLHFVKESKQDESGMPNNRFLAERTGGTYSTLKVQPAELEDSGVYFCASSQYRVSYGYTFGSGTRLTVV.

There are a few counts of this clone. This sequence joins TRBV5-1 and TRBJ1-4, with D possibly TRBD1 on 5 matching bases. CDR3 length equals 15 residues. Germline V gene sequence: CDR1 SGHRS, CDR2 YFSETQ. Trimming stripped 5 bases from V and 7 bases from J, with 18 bases between. CDR3: CASRGQVAGTEKLFF. For the CDR3, the DNA is TGCGCCAGCAGGGGCCAGGTAGCGGGGACTGAAAAACTGTTTTTT.

The CDR3 here is CASSPPGTSGRNSYNEQFF. CDR3 nucleotide sequence: TGTGCCAGCTCACCACCGGGGACTAGCGGCCGAAACTCCTACAATGAGCAGTTCTTC. The V gene is TRBV18, the J gene TRBJ2-1, with TRBD2 matching 11 bases. V shed 0 bases and J 0 bases; nucleotides not matched to a gene: 7. The germline V gene encodes CDR1 KGHSH and CDR2 LQKENI. The CDR3 spans 19 residues.

The CDR3 spells CASSLGLAGRSGTQYF. The CDR3 DNA is TGTGCCAGCAGCTTAGGCCTCGCAGGGAGGTCCGGGACCCAGTACTTC. The V and J genes are TRBV13 and TRBJ2-5; D is possibly TRBD2 (6 bases). Germline V gives CDR1 PRHDT, CDR2 FYEKMQ (reference sequence). Trimming pared 0 bases from V and 7 bases from J, leaving 18 bases between. This CDR3 has 16 residues. Supplemented by reference TRBV13 and TRBJ2-5, the full variable domain reads AAGVIQSPRHLIKEKRETATLKCYPIPRHDTVYWYQQGPGQDPQFLISFYEKMQSDKGSIPDRFSAQQFSDYHSELNMSSLELGDSALYFCASSLGLAGRSGTQYFGPGTRLLVL.

The CDR3 sequence is CASSLVGRANEQFF. In DNA form, the CDR3 reads TGTGCCAGCAGTTTGGTCGGGAGGGCCAATGAGCAGTTCTTC. The chain links TRBV27 to TRBJ2-1; TRBD2 matches at 8 bases. Germline V lookup: CDR1 MNHEY, CDR2 SMNVEV (reference sequence). The CDR3 is 14 residues long. Trimming took 3 bases from V and 6 from J; bases not matched to a gene: 4.

This chain joins TRBV6-5 and TRBJ2-7, with D unclear. The CDR3 consists of 12 residues. Trimming took 0 bases from V and 5 from J, leaving 5 bases between them. In germline, CDR1 is MNHEY, CDR2 SVGAGI. As DNA, the CDR3 is TGTGCCAGCAGTTACTCCACTCACGAGCAGTACTTC. It is translated as CASSYSTHEQYF.

J is TRBJ1-1 and V is TRBV6-5, with a weak D call TRBD1 (6 bases). CDR3 length: 16 residues. Germline V CDR1 and CDR2: MNHEY, SVGAGI. V lost 2 bases, J lost 5 bases, and 18 bases lay in between. This CDR3 reads CASSYKYGGANTEAFF. The CDR3 nucleotides are TGTGCCAGCAGTTACAAGTATGGGGGCGCAAATACTGAAGCTTTCTTT.

Concerning this clone: This sample also contains other DNA sequences that code for the same CDR3. The genes are TRBV7-9 and TRBJ2-1, with 10 bases lining up with TRBD2. With V trimmed by 2 bases and J by 6 bases, 4 bases remained unmatched. CDR3 length: 15 residues. In germline, CDR1 is SEHNR, CDR2 FQNEAQ (reference sequence). CDR3 DNA sequence: TGTGCCAGCAGCTTACGAGCGGGGGGGCTCAATGAGCAGTTCTTC. Translated, it gives CASSLRAGGLNEQFF.

The chain carries TRBV4-3 and TRBJ2-1; 12 nucleotides line up with TRBD2. Trimming removed 6 bases from V and 7 bases from J; junction bases left unmatched: 7. The CDR3 is 15 residues long. Germline CDR1 and CDR2: LGHNA and YSLEER. CDR3 sequence: CASRPSGGGWNEQFF. The CDR3 nucleotides read TGCGCCAGCAGACCTAGCGGGGGGGGATGGAATGAGCAGTTCTTC.

This CDR3 is CASSPRGSSSYEQYF. The CDR3 DNA sequence: TGCGCCAGCAGCCCGCGAGGGAGCAGCTCCTACGAGCAGTACTTC. V gene TRBV4-1 combines with J gene TRBJ2-7; D is possibly TRBD2 (5 bases). Trimming stripped 4 bases from V and 0 bases from J, with 13 bases between. The CDR3 has 15 amino acids. Germline CDR1 is MGHRA and CDR2 is YSYEKL.

V gene TRBV27 combines with J gene TRBJ2-6; D is possibly TRBD1 (5 bases). This CDR3 contains 15 residues. Germline values: CDR1 MNHEY, CDR2 SMNVEV (reference sequence). Trimming cost V 5 bases and J 2 bases, with 10 bases left between them. The CDR3 sequence is CASSPQGTGANVLTF. The DNA for the CDR3 is TGTGCCAGCAGTCCCCAGGGCACTGGGGCCAACGTCCTGACTTTC.

This chain links TRBV4-1 with TRBJ2-2, with TRBD2 matching 12 bases. The junction had 11 bases not matched to a gene; V was cut back by 0 bases and J by 0 bases. Germline V gene lookup returns CDR1 MGHRA and CDR2 YSYEKL. The CDR3 is made up of 21 amino acids. CDR3 loop: CASSQEGLGLAGGANTGELFF. DNA for the CDR3: TGCGCCAGCAGCCAAGAGGGACTGGGGCTAGCGGGAGGGGCGAACACCGGGGAGCTGTTTTTT.

The rearrangement uses TRBV11-2 and TRBJ2-2; 10 bases line up with TRBD2. The CDR3 runs 16 residues. Germline V gene lookup returns CDR1 SGHAT and CDR2 FQNNGV. The V segment lost 2 bases and the J segment 6 bases; nucleotides outside the gene matches: 6. CDR3 DNA: TGTGCCAGCAGCTTACTTAGCGGGAGGCCCCCCGGGGAGCTGTTTTTT. Amino acids: CASSLLSGRPPGELFF.

This chain uses TRBV5-6 with TRBJ1-2; 7 bases line up with TRBD1. CDR3 length: 15 residues. Germline CDR1 reads SGHDT; CDR2 reads YYEEEE. V lost 3 bases to trimming and J lost 2 bases; unmatched junction nucleotides: 7. CDR3 amino acids: CASSWRRQGNYGYTF. The CDR3 bases are TGTGCCAGCAGCTGGAGGCGACAGGGCAACTATGGCTACACCTTC.

This clone was seen only once. V gene TRBV9 combines with J gene TRBJ2-2, with D possibly matching TRBD2 (5 bases). Per germline, CDR1 SGDLS and CDR2 YYNGEE. The CDR3 has 16 amino acids. With 4 bases removed from V and 5 bases from J, the gap between germline ends came to 18 bases. CDR3 bases: TGTGCCAGCAGCCCCTCGACCCGCGGGTGGACCGGGGAGCTGTTTTTT. It yields the protein CASSPSTRGWTGELFF.

Of note for this clone: The germline gene is not matched at one end of the junction; a read error may be the cause. This same CDR3 is encoded by further DNA sequences in the sample. This chain uses TRBV6-5 with TRBJ1-6; D gene uncertain. Germline V gene lookup returns CDR1 MNHEY and CDR2 SVGAGI. The CDR3 length is 15 residues. The CDR3 DNA reads TGTGCCAGTAGTTACTCGAGTGAGGGTAATTCACCCCTCCACTTT. Translated: CASSYSSEGNSPLHF.

The chain is built from TRBV15 and TRBJ1-1; 9 positions match TRBD1. The CDR3 totals 16 residues. J was trimmed by 5 bases and V by 1 base; bases with no gene match: 8. The germline CDR1 and CDR2 sequences are LNHNV and YYDKDF (reference sequence). Here the CDR3 DNA reads TGTGCCACCAGCAGAGGAGGGACAGGGCGGGGGACTGAAGCTTTCTTT. Amino acids: CATSRGGTGRGTEAFF.

The DNA for the CDR3 is TGTGCCAGCAGCAATGATAACCATACGACCCGGGGGACTGAAGCTTTCTTT. This encodes CASSNDNHTTRGTEAFF. This rearrangement joins TRBV21-1 to TRBJ1-1. TRBV21-1 is noted as a pseudogene. This CDR3 has 17 residues.

V gene TRBV25-1 combines with J gene TRBJ1-2; D possibly corresponds to TRBD1 (6 bases). CDR1 MGHDK and CDR2 SYGVNS come from the germline V gene. This CDR3 comprises 13 residues. Trimming took 3 bases from V and 7 from J, leaving 12 bases between them. The CDR3 region has the DNA TGTGCCAGCAGTGACCATACAGGGTCTGGCTACACCTTC. This translates into CASSDHTGSGYTF.

This clone was detected only once. This chain joins TRBV5-1 and TRBJ2-1, with D perhaps matching TRBD2 (7 bases). This CDR3 has 16 amino acids. Trimming removed 0 bases at V and 5 bases at J, with 15 bases between. Germline V CDR1 and CDR2: SGHRS, YFSETQ. This CDR3 is CASSLGGGLGDNEQFF. CDR3 nucleotides: TGCGCCAGCAGCTTGGGGGGGGGCCTTGGGGACAATGAGCAGTTCTTC.

The V and J genes are TRBV6-6 and TRBJ1-5, with D uncertain. The germline V gene has CDR1 MNHNY and CDR2 SVGAGI (reference sequence). The CDR3 contains 13 residues. Trimming took off 0 bases at V and 11 bases at J, with 11 bases between the two ends. The CDR3 spells CASSYSEALSQHF. CDR3 sequence (DNA): TGTGCCAGCAGTTACTCGGAGGCATTGTCCCAGCATTTT.